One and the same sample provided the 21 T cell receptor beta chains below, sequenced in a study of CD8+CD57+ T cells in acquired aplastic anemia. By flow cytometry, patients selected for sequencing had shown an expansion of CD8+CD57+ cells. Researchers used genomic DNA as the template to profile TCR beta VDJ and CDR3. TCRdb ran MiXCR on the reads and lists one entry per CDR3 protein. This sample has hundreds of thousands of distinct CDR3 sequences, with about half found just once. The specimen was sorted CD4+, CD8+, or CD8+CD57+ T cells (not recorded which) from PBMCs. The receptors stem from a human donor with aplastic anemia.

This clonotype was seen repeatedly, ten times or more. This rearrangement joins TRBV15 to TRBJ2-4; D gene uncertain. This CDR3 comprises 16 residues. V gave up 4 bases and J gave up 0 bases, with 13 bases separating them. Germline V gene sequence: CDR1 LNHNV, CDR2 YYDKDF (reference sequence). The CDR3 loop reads CATSITDQVAKNIQYF. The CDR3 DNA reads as TGTGCCACCAGCATAACAGACCAAGTAGCCAAAAACATTCAGTACTTC.

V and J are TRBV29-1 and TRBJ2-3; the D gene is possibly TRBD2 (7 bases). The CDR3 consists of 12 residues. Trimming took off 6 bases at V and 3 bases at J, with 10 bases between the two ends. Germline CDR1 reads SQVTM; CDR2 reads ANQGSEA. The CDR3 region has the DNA TGCAGCGTCGGGGGGCTTACAGATACGCAGTATTTT. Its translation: CSVGGLTDTQYF.

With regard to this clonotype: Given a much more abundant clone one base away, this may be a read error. This chain's CDR3 is CASGQGGMETQYF. The DNA of the CDR3 is TGTGCCAGCGGCCAAGGGGGGATGGAGACCCAGTACTTC. The chain has TRBV3-1 and TRBJ2-7; D tentatively reads TRBD1 or TRBD2 (6 bases each). The DNA end is more similar to TRBJ2-5, so the J call may be wrong. The germline V gene encodes CDR1 LGHDT and CDR2 YNNKEL (reference sequence). This CDR3 is built from 13 residues.

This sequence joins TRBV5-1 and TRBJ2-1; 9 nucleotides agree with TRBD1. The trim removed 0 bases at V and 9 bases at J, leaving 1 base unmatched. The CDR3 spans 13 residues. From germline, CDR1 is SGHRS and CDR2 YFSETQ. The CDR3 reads CASSLGQGGEQFF. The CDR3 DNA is TGCGCCAGCAGCTTGGGACAGGGGGGTGAGCAGTTCTTC.

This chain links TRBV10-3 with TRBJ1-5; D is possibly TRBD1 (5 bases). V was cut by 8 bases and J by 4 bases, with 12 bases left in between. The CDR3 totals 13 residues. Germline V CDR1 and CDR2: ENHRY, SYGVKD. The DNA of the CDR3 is TGTGCCATCCGGGCCGAGGGGAATCAGCCCCAGCATTTT. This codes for CAIRAEGNQPQHF.

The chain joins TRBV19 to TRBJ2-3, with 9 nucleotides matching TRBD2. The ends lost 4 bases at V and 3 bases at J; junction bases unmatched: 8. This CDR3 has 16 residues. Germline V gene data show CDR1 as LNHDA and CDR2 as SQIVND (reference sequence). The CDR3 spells CASSTLASGATDTQYF. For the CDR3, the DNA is TGTGCCAGTAGTACCCTTGCTAGCGGGGCTACAGATACGCAGTATTTT. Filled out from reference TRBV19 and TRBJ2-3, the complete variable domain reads DGGITQSPKYLFRKEGQNVTLSCEQNLNHDAMYWYRQDPGQGLRLIYYSQIVNDFQKGDIAEGYSVSREKKESFPLTVTSAQKNPTAFYLCASSTLASGATDTQYFGPGTRLTVL.

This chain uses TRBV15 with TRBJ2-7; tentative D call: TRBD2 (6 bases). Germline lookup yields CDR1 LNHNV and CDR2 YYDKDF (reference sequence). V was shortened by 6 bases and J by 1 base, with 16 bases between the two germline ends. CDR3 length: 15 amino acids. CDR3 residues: CATRGSGRPSYEQYF. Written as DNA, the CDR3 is TGTGCCACCAGAGGATCAGGGAGGCCGTCCTACGAGCAGTACTTC.

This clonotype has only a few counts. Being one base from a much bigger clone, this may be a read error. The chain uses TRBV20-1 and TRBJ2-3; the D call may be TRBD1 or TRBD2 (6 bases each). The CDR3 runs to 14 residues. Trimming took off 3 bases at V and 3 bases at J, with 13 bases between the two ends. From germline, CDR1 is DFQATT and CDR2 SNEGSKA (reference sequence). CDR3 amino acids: CSARWGAVTDTQYF. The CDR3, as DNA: TGCAGTGCTAGGTGGGGGGCAGTTACAGATACGCAGTATTTT.

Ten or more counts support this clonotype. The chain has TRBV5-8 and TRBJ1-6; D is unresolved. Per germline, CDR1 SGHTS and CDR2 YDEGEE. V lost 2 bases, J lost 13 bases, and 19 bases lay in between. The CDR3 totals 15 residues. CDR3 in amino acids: CASSLLDGFLSPLHF. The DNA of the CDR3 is TGTGCCAGCAGCTTACTAGACGGATTTTTGTCGCCCCTCCACTTT.

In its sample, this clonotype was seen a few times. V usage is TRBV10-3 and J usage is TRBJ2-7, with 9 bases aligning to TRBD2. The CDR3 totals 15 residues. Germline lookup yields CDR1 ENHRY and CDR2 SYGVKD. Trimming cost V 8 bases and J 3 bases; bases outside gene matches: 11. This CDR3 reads CAIGSPPTSGYEQYF. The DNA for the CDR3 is TGTGCCATCGGGAGCCCTCCGACTAGCGGCTACGAGCAGTACTTC.

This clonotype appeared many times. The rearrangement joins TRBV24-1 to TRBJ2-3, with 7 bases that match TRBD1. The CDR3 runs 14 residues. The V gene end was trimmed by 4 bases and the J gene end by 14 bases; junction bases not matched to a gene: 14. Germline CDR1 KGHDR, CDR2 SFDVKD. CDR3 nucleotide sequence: TGTGCCACCAGTGACTCCGGGACAGTTCCCACCCGGTATTTT. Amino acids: CATSDSGTVPTRYF.

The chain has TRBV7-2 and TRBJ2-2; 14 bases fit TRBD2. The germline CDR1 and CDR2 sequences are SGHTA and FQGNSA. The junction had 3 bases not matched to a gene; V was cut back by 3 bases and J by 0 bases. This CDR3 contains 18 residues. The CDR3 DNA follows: TGTGCCAGCAGCTTTGCGACTAGCGGGGGGGCGAACACCGGGGAGCTGTTTTTT. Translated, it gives CASSFATSGGANTGELFF.

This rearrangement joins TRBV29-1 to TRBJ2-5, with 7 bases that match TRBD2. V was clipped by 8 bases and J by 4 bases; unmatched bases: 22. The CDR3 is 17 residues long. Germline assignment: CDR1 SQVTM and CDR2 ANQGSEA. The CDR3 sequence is CSTGGKREHLRRETQYF. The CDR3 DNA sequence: TGCAGCACCGGGGGGAAGCGGGAACACCTACGACGAGAGACCCAGTACTTC.

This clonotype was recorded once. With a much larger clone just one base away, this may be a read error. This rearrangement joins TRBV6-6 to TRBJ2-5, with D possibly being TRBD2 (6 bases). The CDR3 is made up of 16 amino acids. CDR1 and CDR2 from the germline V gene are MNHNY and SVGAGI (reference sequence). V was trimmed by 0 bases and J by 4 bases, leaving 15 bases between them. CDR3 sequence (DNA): TGTGCCAGCAGTTACTCTGCAGGGCGGGGACGAGAGACCCAGTACTTC. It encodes CASSYSAGRGRETQYF.

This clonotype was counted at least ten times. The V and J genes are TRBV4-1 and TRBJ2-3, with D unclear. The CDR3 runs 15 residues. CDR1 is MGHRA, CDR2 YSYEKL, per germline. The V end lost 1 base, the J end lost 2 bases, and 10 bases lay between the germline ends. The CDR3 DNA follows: TGCGCCAGCAGCCAAGCAGAGCACCTCACAGATACGCAGTATTTT. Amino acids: CASSQAEHLTDTQYF.

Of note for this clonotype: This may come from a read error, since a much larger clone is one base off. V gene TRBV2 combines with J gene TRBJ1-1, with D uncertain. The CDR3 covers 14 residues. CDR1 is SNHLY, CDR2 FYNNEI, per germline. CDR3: CARSEVAENTEAFF. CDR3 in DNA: TGTGCCCGCAGTGAGGTAGCAGAAAACACTGAAGCTTTCTTT.

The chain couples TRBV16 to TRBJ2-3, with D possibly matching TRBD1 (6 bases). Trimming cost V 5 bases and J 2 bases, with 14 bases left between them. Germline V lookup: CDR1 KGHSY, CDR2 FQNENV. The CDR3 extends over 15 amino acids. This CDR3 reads CASSAKTGDTDTQYF. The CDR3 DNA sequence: TGTGCCAGCAGCGCGAAGACAGGAGACACAGATACGCAGTATTTT.

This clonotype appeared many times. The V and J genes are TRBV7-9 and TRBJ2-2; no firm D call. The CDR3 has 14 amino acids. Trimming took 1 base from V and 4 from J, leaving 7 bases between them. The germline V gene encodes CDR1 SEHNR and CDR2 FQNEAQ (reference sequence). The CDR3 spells CASSLERPTGELFF. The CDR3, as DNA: TGTGCCAGCAGCTTAGAAAGGCCCACCGGGGAGCTGTTTTTT.

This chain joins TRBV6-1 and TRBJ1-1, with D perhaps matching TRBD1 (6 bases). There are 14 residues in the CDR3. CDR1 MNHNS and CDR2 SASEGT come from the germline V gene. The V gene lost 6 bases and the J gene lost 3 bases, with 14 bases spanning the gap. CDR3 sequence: CASSSGTTHTEAFF. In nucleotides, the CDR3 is TGTGCCAGCAGCTCCGGGACAACCCACACTGAAGCTTTCTTT.

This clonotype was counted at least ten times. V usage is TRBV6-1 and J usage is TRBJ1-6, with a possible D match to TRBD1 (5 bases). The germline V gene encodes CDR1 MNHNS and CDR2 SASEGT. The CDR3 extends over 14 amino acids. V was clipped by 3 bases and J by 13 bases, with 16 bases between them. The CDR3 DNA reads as TGTGCCAGCAGTGATAGATCCGGGGCCAGGCCCCTCCACTTT. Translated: CASSDRSGARPLHF.

CDR3 sequence (DNA): TGTGCCAGCAGCTTAGCGGCCTATGGCTACACCTTC. Its protein product is CASSLAAYGYTF. The chain has TRBV7-2 and TRBJ1-2, with no clear D. Between the trimmed V and J ends, which lost 0 bases and 4 bases, there was a span of 3 bases. This CDR3 is 12 amino acids long. Germline V CDR1 and CDR2: SGHTA, FQGNSA. The full variable domain, in which reference TRBV7-2 and TRBJ1-2 provide the parts outside the CDR3, is GAGVSQSPSNKVTEKGKDVELRCDPISGHTALYWYRQSLGQGLEFLIYFQGNSAPDKSGLPSDRFSAERTGGSVSTLTIQRTQQEDSAVYLCASSLAAYGYTFGSGTRLTVV.